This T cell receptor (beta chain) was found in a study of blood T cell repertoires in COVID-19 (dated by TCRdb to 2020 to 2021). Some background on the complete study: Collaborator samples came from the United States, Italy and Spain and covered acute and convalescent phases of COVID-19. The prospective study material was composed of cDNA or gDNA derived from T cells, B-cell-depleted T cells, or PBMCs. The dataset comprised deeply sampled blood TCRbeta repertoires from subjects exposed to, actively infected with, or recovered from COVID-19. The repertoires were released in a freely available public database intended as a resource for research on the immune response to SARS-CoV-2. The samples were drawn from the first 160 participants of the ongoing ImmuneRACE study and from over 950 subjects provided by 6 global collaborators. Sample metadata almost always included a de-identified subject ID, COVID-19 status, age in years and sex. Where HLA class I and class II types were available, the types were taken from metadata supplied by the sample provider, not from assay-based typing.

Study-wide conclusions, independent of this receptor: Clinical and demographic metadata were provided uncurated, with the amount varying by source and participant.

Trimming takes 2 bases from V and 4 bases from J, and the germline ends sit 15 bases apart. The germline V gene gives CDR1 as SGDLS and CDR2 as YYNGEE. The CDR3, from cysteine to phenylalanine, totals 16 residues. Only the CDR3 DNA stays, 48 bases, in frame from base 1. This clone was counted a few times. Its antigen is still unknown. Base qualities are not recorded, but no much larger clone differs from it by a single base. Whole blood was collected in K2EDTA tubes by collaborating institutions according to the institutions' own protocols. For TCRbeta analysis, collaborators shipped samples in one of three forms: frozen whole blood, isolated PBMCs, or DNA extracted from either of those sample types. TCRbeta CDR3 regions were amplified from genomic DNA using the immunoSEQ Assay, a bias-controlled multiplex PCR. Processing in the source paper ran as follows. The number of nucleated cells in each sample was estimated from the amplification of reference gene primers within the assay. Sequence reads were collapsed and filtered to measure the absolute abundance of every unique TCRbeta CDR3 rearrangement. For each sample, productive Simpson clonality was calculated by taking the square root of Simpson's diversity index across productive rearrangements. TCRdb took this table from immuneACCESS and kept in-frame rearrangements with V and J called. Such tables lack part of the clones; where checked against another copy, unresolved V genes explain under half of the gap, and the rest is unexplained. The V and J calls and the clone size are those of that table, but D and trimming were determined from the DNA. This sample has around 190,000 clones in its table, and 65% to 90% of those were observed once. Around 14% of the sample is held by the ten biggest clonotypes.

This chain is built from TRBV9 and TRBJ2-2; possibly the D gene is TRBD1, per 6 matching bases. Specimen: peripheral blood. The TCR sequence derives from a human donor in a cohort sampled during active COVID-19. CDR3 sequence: CASSVLGDISTGELFF. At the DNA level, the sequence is TGTGCCAGCAGCGTCCTCGGGGACATTTCCACCGGGGAGCTGTTTTTT.